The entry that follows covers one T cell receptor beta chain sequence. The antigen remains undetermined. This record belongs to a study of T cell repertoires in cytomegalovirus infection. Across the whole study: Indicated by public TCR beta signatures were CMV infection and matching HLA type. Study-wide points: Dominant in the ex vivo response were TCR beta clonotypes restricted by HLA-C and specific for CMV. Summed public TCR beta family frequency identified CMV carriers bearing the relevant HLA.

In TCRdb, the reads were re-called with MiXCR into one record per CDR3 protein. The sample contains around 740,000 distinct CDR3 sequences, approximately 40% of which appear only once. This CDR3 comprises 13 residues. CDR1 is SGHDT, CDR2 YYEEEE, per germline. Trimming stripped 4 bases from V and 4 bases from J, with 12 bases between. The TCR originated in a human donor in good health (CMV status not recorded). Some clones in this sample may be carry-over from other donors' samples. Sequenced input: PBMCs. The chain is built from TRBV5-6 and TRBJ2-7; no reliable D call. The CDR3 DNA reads TGTGCCAGCAGCCTCGGGTTTGAGTACGAGCAGTACTTC. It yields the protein CASSLGFEYEQYF.